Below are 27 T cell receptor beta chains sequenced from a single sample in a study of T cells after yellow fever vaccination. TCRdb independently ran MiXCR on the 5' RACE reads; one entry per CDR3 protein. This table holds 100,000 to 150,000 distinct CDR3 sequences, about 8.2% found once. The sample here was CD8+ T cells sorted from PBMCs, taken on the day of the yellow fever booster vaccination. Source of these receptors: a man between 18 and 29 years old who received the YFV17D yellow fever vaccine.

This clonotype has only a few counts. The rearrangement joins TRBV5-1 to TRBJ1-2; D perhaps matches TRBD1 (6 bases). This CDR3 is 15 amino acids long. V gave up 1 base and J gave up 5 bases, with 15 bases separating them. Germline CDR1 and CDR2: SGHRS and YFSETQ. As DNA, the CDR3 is TGCGCCAGCAGCTTGAATAGCGCAGGGGTGTATGGCTACACCTTC. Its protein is CASSLNSAGVYGYTF.

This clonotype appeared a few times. The CDR3 loop is CASSPLMNTEAFF. In nucleotides, the CDR3 is TGTGCCAGCAGCCCGCTCATGAACACTGAAGCTTTCTTT. The genes are TRBV7-8 and TRBJ1-1; no definite D call. The CDR3 extends over 13 amino acids. Trimming left V 5 bases short and J 0 bases short, with 7 bases between. Germline V gene sequence: CDR1 SGHVS, CDR2 FQNEAQ.

CDR3 bases: TGCGCCAGCAGCCAAGATTCCGCGGGGGGGTACAATGAGCAGTTCTTC. Protein sequence: CASSQDSAGGYNEQFF. V usage is TRBV4-3 and J usage is TRBJ2-1; 9 bases map to TRBD2. Germline CDR1 is LGHNA and CDR2 is YSLEER. CDR3 length: 16 residues. V shed 0 bases and J 4 bases; nucleotides not matched to a gene: 4.

For the CDR3, the DNA is TGTGCCAGCAGCTGGGGACAGGCCGGGCCCGGGGAGCTGTTTTTT. Its protein is CASSWGQAGPGELFF. This chain joins TRBV11-2 and TRBJ2-2, with TRBD1 identical over 8 bases. This CDR3 is 15 amino acids long. The germline V gene encodes CDR1 SGHAT and CDR2 FQNNGV. J lost 6 bases, V lost 4 bases, and 7 bases had no gene match.

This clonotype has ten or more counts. CDR3 DNA: TGCGCCAGCAGTCAAGAGGGGTTCCTCTACAATGAGCAGTTCTTC. Amino acid sequence: CASSQEGFLYNEQFF. The genes are TRBV23-1 and TRBJ2-1, with D perhaps being TRBD1 or TRBD2 (5 bases each). TRBV23-1 is reported as an ORF; its role is uncertain. V lost 2 bases, J lost 3 bases, and 11 bases lay in between. CDR3 size: 15 residues.

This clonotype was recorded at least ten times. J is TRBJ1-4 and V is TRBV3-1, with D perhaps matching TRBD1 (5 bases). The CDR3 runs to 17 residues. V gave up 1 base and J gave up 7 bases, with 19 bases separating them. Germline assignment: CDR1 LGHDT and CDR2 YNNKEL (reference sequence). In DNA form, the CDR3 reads TGTGCCAGCAGCCAAGGAGGCCTTGGGACGATAAGTGAAAAACTGTTTTTT. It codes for CASSQGGLGTISEKLFF. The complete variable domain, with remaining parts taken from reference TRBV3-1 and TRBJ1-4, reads DTAVSQTPKYLVTQMGNDKSIKCEQNLGHDTMYWYKQDSKKFLKIMFSYNNKELIINETVPNRFSPKSPDKAHLNLHINSLELGDSAVYFCASSQGGLGTISEKLFFGSGTQLSVL.

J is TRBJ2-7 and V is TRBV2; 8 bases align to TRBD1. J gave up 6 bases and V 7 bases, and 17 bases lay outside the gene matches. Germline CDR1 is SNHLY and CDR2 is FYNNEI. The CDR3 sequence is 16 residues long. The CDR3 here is CASTFRRTGYDLEQYV. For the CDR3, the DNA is TGTGCCAGCACGTTTCGCCGGACAGGGTACGACCTCGAGCAGTACGTC.

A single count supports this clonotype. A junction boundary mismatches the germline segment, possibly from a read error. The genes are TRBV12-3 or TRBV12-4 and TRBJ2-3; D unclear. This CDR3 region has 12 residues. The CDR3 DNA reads TGTGCCAGCAGTTTATCCGCTAATACGCAGAATTTT. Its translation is CASSLSANTQNF.

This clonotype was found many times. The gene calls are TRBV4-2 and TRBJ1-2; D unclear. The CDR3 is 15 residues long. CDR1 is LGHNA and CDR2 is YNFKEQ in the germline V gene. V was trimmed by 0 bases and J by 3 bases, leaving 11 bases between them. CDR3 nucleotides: TGTGCCAGCAGCCAAGACCCGGAGAGCTACTATGGCTACACCTTC. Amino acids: CASSQDPESYYGYTF.

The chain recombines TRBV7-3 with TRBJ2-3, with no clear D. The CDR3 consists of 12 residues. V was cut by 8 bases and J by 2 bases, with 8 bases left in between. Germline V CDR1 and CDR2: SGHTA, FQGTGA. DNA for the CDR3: TGTGCCAGCGGGCACCACACAGATACGCAGTATTTT. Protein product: CASGHHTDTQYF.

CDR3 nucleotides: TGTGCCAGCAGCTTCGGGGGAGTAGGACAGGGGCGCGAGCAGTACTTC. Translated, it gives CASSFGGVGQGREQYF. The J gene is TRBJ2-7, the V gene TRBV11-2, with 9 nucleotides matching TRBD1. Looked up from germline, CDR1 is SGHAT and CDR2 is FQNNGV. The CDR3 is made up of 16 amino acids. J was trimmed by 6 bases and V by 3 bases; bases with no gene match: 12.

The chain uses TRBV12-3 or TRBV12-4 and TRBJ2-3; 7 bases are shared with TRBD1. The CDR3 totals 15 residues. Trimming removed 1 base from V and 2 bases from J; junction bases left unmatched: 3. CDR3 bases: TGTGCCAGCAGTTTAGTAGGACAGGCCACAGATACGCAGTATTTT. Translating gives CASSLVGQATDTQYF.

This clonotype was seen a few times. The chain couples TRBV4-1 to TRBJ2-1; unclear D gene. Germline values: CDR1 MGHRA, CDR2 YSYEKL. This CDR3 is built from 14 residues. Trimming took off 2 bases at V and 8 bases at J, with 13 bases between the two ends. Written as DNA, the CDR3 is TGCGCCAGCAGCCAAACGGACGAGATCTATGAGCAGTTCTTC. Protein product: CASSQTDEIYEQFF.

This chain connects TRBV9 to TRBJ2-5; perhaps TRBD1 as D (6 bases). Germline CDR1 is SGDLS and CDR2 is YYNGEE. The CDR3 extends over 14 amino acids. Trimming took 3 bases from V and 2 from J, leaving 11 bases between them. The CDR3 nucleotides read TGTGCCAGCAGCGACCGGACAGCGCAAGAGACCCAGTACTTC. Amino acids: CASSDRTAQETQYF.

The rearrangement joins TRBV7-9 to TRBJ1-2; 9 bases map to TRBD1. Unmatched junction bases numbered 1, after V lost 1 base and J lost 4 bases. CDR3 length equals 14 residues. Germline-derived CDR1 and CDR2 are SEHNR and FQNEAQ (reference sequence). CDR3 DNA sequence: TGTGCCAGCAGCTTAGACAGGGGGCCCTATGGCTACACCTTC. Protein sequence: CASSLDRGPYGYTF.

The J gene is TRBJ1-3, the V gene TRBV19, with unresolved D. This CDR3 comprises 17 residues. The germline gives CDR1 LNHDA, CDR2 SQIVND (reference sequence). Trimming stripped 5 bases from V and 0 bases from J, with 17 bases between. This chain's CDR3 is CASSPEGRLYSGNTIYF. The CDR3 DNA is TGTGCCAGTAGTCCAGAGGGCAGGCTATACTCTGGAAACACCATATATTTT.

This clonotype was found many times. The CDR3 here is CSVVGPTEAFF. DNA for the CDR3: TGCAGCGTTGTGGGACCAACTGAAGCTTTCTTT. The genes are TRBV29-1 and TRBJ1-1, with a weak D call TRBD1 (5 bases). The V end lost 4 bases, the J end lost 5 bases, and 8 bases lay between the germline ends. The CDR3 has 11 residues. Germline V gene data show CDR1 as SQVTM and CDR2 as ANQGSEA.

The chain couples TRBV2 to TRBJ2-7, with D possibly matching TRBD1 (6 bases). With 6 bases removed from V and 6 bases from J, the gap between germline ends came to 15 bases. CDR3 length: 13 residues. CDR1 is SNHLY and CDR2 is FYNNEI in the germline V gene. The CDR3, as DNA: TGTGCCAGCAGAGCCCAGGGGCTAGGCGAGCAGTACTTC. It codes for CASRAQGLGEQYF.

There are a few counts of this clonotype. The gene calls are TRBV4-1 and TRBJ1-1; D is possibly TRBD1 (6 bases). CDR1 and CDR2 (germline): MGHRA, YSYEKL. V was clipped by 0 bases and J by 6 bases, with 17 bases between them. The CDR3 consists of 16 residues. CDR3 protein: CASSQDGEGGWPEAFF. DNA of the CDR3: TGCGCCAGCAGCCAAGATGGGGAGGGGGGATGGCCTGAAGCTTTCTTT.

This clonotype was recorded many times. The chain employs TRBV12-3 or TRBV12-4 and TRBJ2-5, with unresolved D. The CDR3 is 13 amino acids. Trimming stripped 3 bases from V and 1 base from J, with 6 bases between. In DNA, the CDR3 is TGTGCCAGCAGTTTGGCCAGCCAAGAGACCCAGTACTTC. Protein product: CASSLASQETQYF.

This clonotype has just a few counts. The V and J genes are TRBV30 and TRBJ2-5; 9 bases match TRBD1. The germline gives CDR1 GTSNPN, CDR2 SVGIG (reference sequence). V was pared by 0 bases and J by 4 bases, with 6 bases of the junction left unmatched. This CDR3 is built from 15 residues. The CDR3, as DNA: TGTGCCTGGAGTGTTGGGACAGGGTTTGCAGAGACCCAGTACTTC. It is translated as CAWSVGTGFAETQYF.

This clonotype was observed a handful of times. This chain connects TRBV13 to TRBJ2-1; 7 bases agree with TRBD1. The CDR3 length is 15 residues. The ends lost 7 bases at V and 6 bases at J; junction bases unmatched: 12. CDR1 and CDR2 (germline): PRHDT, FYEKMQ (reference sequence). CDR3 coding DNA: TGTGCCAGCAACACCATAGGGGGCGCGATCAATGAGCAGTTCTTC. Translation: CASNTIGGAINEQFF.

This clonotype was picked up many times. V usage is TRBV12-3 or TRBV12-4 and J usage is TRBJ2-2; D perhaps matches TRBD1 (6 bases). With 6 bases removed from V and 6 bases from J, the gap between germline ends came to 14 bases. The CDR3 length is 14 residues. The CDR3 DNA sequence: TGTGCCAGCAGACCGGGACACAACCCCGGGGAGCTGTTTTTT. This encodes CASRPGHNPGELFF.

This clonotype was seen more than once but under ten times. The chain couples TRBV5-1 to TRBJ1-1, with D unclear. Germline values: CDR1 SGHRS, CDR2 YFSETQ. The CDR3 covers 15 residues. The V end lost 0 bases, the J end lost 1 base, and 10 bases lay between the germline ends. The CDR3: CASSLAGLRNTEAFF. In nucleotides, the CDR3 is TGCGCCAGCAGCTTGGCAGGACTCCGGAACACTGAAGCTTTCTTT. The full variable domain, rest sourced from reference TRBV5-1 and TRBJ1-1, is KAGVTQTPRYLIKTRGQQVTLSCSPISGHRSVSWYQQTPGQGLQFLFEYFSETQRNKGNFPGRFSGRQFSNSRSEMNVSTLELGDSALYLCASSLAGLRNTEAFFGQGTRLTVV.

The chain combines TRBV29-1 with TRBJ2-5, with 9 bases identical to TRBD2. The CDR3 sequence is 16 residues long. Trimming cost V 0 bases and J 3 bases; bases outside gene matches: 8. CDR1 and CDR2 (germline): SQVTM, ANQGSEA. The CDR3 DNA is TGCAGCGTTGAAGATCAGCGGGGGGCAGGGAAAGAGACCCAGTACTTC. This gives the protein CSVEDQRGAGKETQYF.

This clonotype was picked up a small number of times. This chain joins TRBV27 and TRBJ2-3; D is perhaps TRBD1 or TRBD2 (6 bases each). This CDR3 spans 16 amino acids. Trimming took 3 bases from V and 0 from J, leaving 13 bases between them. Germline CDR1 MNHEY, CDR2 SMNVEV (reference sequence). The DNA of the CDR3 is TGTGCCAGCAGTTTGTCGGGGGCCCCTAGCACAGATACGCAGTATTTT. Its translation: CASSLSGAPSTDTQYF.

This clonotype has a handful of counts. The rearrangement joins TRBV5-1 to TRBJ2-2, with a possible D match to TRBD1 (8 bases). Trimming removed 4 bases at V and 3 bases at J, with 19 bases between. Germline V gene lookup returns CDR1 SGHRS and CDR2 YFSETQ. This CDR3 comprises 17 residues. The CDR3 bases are TGCGCCAGCAGCCCGCTACGAACAGGGGGGGACACCGGGGAGCTGTTTTTT. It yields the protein CASSPLRTGGDTGELFF.